One and the same sample provided the 8 T cell receptor beta chains below, sequenced in a study of shared clonotypes between healthy human individuals. Sequencing used immunoSEQ multiplex PCR; TCRdb keeps in-frame clones, though not all of them. The profile shows millions of clones, roughly 94% of them singletons. Terminally differentiated effector memory CD45RA+ cells were excluded from the naive CD8 cells, which were CD45RO-negative and positively selected for CCR7. The specimen was naive CD8+ T cells sorted from blood. The receptors were sampled from a man aged 18 to 30 in good health.

This chain connects TRBV7-9 to TRBJ1-1, with D tentatively TRBD1 (5 bases). The length of the CDR3 is 13 residues. V was trimmed by 4 bases and J by 6 bases, leaving 12 bases between them. Germline V gene data show CDR1 as SEHNR and CDR2 as FQNEAQ (reference sequence). The CDR3 bases are TGTGCCAGCAGCTCCCTCGTAGGGGCTGAAGCTTTCTTT. Residues: CASSSLVGAEAFF.

This clone showed up just once. V and J are TRBV4-3 and TRBJ2-7, with D possibly called TRBD1 or TRBD2 (6 bases each). The V and J ends lost 1 base and 0 bases respectively, with 10 bases between them. CDR1 and CDR2 from the germline V gene are LGHNA and YSLEER. The length of the CDR3 is 15 residues. The CDR3 DNA reads TGCGCCAGCAGCCAAGCCGGAGGGGGCTCCTACGAGCAGTACTTC. Translated: CASSQAGGGSYEQYF.

On this clone: This same CDR3 is encoded by further DNA sequences in the sample. V usage is TRBV6-6 and J usage is TRBJ1-2; D is perhaps TRBD1 (6 bases). Between the trimmed V and J ends, which lost 2 bases and 2 bases, there was a span of 9 bases. Germline loops: CDR1 MNHNY, CDR2 SVGAGI (reference sequence). CDR3 length equals 14 residues. This chain's CDR3 is CASSYVQGNYGYTF. CDR3 DNA: TGTGCCAGCAGTTACGTACAGGGAAACTATGGCTACACCTTC.

The J gene is TRBJ2-7, the V gene TRBV27; tentative D call: TRBD1 (6 bases). This CDR3 has 13 amino acids. Trimming stripped 4 bases from V and 2 bases from J, with 9 bases between. CDR1 MNHEY and CDR2 SMNVEV come from the germline V gene (reference sequence). The CDR3 coding sequence is TGTGCCAGCAGTTCACAGGGAACCTACGAGCAGTACTTC. Translating it yields CASSSQGTYEQYF.

With respect to this clone: Other DNA sequences in this sample translate to the same CDR3. This rearrangement joins TRBV11-2 to TRBJ2-3; D remains unclear. The CDR3 is 13 amino acids. Germline V gives CDR1 SGHAT, CDR2 FQNNGV. V was cut by 0 bases and J by 9 bases, with 10 bases left in between. CDR3 residues: CASSLDGRDTQYF. The CDR3 DNA reads as TGTGCCAGCAGCTTAGATGGGCGCGACACGCAGTATTTT.

CDR3 amino acids: CASSHGKGFREQFF. CDR3 nucleotide sequence: TGTGCCAGCAGCCACGGGAAGGGTTTTCGGGAGCAGTTCTTC. The chain joins TRBV9 to TRBJ2-1; the D gene is possibly TRBD2 (5 bases). Per germline, CDR1 SGDLS and CDR2 YYNGEE. There are 14 residues in the CDR3. Trimming removed 4 bases at V and 10 bases at J, with 18 bases between.

This clone was observed a single time. The chain joins TRBV7-9 to TRBJ2-7; 10 nucleotides agree with TRBD2. CDR3 size: 16 residues. V was pared by 2 bases and J by 5 bases, with 9 bases of the junction left unmatched. Germline V gives CDR1 SEHNR, CDR2 FQNEAQ (reference sequence). The CDR3 sequence is CASSLLSGRAVDEQYF. In nucleotides, the CDR3 is TGTGCCAGCAGCTTATTAAGCGGGAGGGCGGTAGACGAGCAGTACTTC. Combining the CDR3 with reference TRBV7-9 and TRBJ2-7 gives the whole variable domain DTGVSQNPRHKITKRGQNVTFRCDPISEHNRLYWYRQTLGQGPEFLTYFQNEAQLEKSRLLSDRFSAERPKGSFSTLEIQRTEQGDSAMYLCASSLLSGRAVDEQYFGPGTRLTVT.

The rearrangement links TRBV6-5 to TRBJ2-5; 11 positions match TRBD2. Germline V gene sequence: CDR1 MNHEY, CDR2 SVGAGI. The CDR3 spans 14 residues. V lost 4 bases, J lost 3 bases, and 1 base stayed unmatched. The CDR3 DNA reads as TGTGCCAGCAGTTTACTAGCGGGAGAAGAGACCCAGTACTTC. Residues: CASSLLAGEETQYF.